The table lists the clone carrying this T cell receptor beta chain with many counts. The entry originates in a study of low-dose radiotherapy and immunotherapy resistance in tumors. Overall study context: A dose of 1 Gy per fraction every two weeks went to Cohort 2, totaling 13 Gy over 26 weeks.

Time point denoted: after trial treatment. The treatment is: LDRT plus nivolumab, ipilimumab, low-dose cyclophosphamide and aspirin (RACIN trial). TRAV and TRBV primers primed cDNA for both TCRalpha and TCRbeta. PCR amplification of the TCRs was performed with Phusion for about 20 PCR cycles, and it relied on a constant-region primer together with a V-primer adapter. TCRdb recomputed calls from the reads with MiXCR, one row per CDR3 protein. In the table there are about 100,000 distinct CDR3 sequences, less than 25% of which are singletons. Sequencing used PBMCs, obtained after low-dose radiotherapy plus immunotherapy. The sequence derives from a male donor with prostate cancer.

The CDR3: CASSQGGQAGNTIYF. The CDR3 nucleotides read TGTGCCAGCAGCCAAGGCGGACAGGCTGGAAACACCATATATTTT. The V call is TRBV13, the J call TRBJ1-3; 7 nucleotides match TRBD1. Trimming at V came to 5 bases and at J to 2 bases, leaving 6 bases not matched to a gene. Per germline, CDR1 PRHDT and CDR2 FYEKMQ (reference sequence). The CDR3 length is 15 residues.